This TCR beta chain was obtained from a study of chemoradiotherapy in HPV16-positive cancers. The method was immunoSEQ multiplex PCR; TCRdb's version includes in-frame clones alone and lacks a portion of them. There are just under 6,000 clones in the sample; 73% occur only once, and approximately 9.9% lies in the top ten. Over chemoradiotherapy, repertoires were sampled more than once. Findings of the study overall: During treatment, candidate HPV-specific clones and E7-related motifs expanded in tumor. Only two HPV16-positive patients supplied the functional HPV-specificity definition.

Comment on this clone: Its target is not known.

This material was collected from a patient who underwent chemoradiotherapy. The receptor was derived from a human donor with HPV-associated anogenital cancer.

The chain's CDR3 is CASSPRGLVWDIQYF. CDR3 DNA: TGTGCCAGCAGTCCCCGAGGACTAGTCTGGGACATTCAGTACTTC. V and J are TRBV27 and TRBJ2-4; TRBD2 matches at 7 bases. V trimming: 5 bases; J trimming: 8 bases; junction bases outside the gene matches: 12. This CDR3 has 15 amino acids. The germline gives CDR1 MNHEY, CDR2 SMNVEV (reference sequence).